The 20 T cell receptor beta chains below come from one sample, sequenced in a study of blood T cell repertoires in COVID-19 (dated by TCRdb to 2018 to 2020). Libraries were prepared through the immunoSEQ multiplex PCR assay. Entries here come from immuneACCESS through TCRdb and include only in-frame sequences with V and J called. Some clones fail to appear in such tables; in the studies checked, an unresolved V gene covers under half of the shortfall, and the cause of the remainder is unknown. Present in this sample are roughly 43,000 clones, more than 65% of which were seen just once. The biggest ten clones account for 20% to 25% of the sample. Sequenced: peripheral blood. These receptors were obtained from a woman aged 55-69 years with acute or convalescent COVID-19.

Only one count was recorded for this clone. The V call is TRBV30, the J call TRBJ1-1; unclear D gene. CDR3 length: 13 residues. With 0 bases removed from V and 1 base from J, the gap between germline ends came to 6 bases. Germline CDR1 reads GTSNPN; CDR2 reads SVGIG (reference sequence). In DNA form, the CDR3 reads TGTGCCTGGAGTGTCACAGAGAACACTGAAGCTTTCTTT. Its protein is CAWSVTENTEAFF.

V is TRBV7-3 and J is TRBJ1-3; D ambiguous. Trimming pared 1 base from V and 4 bases from J, leaving 5 bases between. Germline CDR1 and CDR2: SGHTA and FQGTGA. This CDR3 has 13 residues. This CDR3 is CASSLMSGNTIYF. Here the CDR3 DNA reads TGTGCCAGCAGCTTAATGAGCGGAAACACCATATATTTT.

This clone was counted a single time. This chain joins TRBV15 and TRBJ2-7; TRBD1 might be the D (5 bases). V gave up 5 bases and J gave up 6 bases, with 14 bases separating them. Germline V gives CDR1 LNHNV, CDR2 YYDKDF (reference sequence). The CDR3 has 13 amino acids. In nucleotides, the CDR3 is TGTGCCACCAGCGAGACCAGGGCCCCCGAGCAGTACTTC. This encodes CATSETRAPEQYF.

This clone was picked up one time. This chain links TRBV4-1 with TRBJ1-1; unclear D gene. Germline-derived CDR1 and CDR2 are MGHRA and YSYEKL. The V gene lost 1 base and the J gene lost 5 bases, with 11 bases spanning the gap. This CDR3 comprises 14 residues. CDR3 sequence: CASSQVMFVTEAFF. The CDR3 DNA sequence: TGCGCCAGCAGCCAAGTAATGTTTGTTACTGAAGCTTTCTTT.

The V gene is TRBV5-5, the J gene TRBJ2-7, with D possibly matching TRBD1 (5 bases). Germline V gene lookup returns CDR1 SGHKS and CDR2 YYEKEE (reference sequence). The V end lost 0 bases, the J end lost 3 bases, and 13 bases lay between the germline ends. The CDR3 totals 15 residues. CDR3 bases: TGTGCCAGCAGCTTGGGCGGACAAAAGGTCTACGAGCAGTACTTC. This codes for CASSLGGQKVYEQYF.

The J gene is TRBJ2-7, the V gene TRBV5-1; 11 nucleotides align to TRBD2. Germline V lookup: CDR1 SGHRS, CDR2 YFSETQ. The CDR3 sequence is 15 residues long. V dropped 0 bases and J dropped 2; count of bases not matched to a gene: 1. CDR3 in DNA: TGCGCCAGCAGCTTGGCTAGCGGGGGGCCCTACGAGCAGTACTTC. This gives the protein CASSLASGGPYEQYF. The variable domain in full, with the rest retrieved from reference TRBV5-1 and TRBJ2-7, is KAGVTQTPRYLIKTRGQQVTLSCSPISGHRSVSWYQQTPGQGLQFLFEYFSETQRNKGNFPGRFSGRQFSNSRSEMNVSTLELGDSALYLCASSLASGGPYEQYFGPGTRLTVT.

This clone was found once. The CDR3 DNA follows: TGTGCCAGCAGTCAAACAGGGTTCGGCACAGATACGCAGTATTTT. Translating it yields CASSQTGFGTDTQYF. The chain links TRBV6-2 or TRBV6-3 to TRBJ2-3, with TRBD1 as a possible D gene (6 bases). The CDR3 has 15 amino acids. The V gene's germline CDR1 is MNHEY and CDR2 SVGEGT. V lost 5 bases and J 1 base, leaving 13 bases between the germline ends.

The J gene is TRBJ2-7, the V gene TRBV27; the match to TRBD1 covers 9 bases. This CDR3 region has 13 residues. Germline values: CDR1 MNHEY, CDR2 SMNVEV (reference sequence). V lost 6 bases and J lost 7; bases outside the gene matches: 7. The CDR3 region has the DNA TGTGCCAGCAGGTGGGGACAGGGAGCTGAGCAGTACTTC. Translated: CASRWGQGAEQYF.

This clone is a singleton in its sample. The chain has TRBV15 and TRBJ1-3, with TRBD1 matching over 7 bases. The ends lost 0 bases at V and 9 bases at J; junction bases unmatched: 11. Germline CDR1 is LNHNV and CDR2 is YYDKDF (reference sequence). This CDR3 is built from 16 residues. CDR3 in DNA: TGTGCCACCAGCAGAGATAGCAGGGGGTGGTCCAGCACCATATATTTT. Amino acids: CATSRDSRGWSSTIYF.

This clone showed up just once. This chain joins TRBV29-1 and TRBJ2-1; 7 bases are a match to TRBD1. The CDR3 contains 11 residues. Germline loops: CDR1 SQVTM, CDR2 ANQGSEA. V lost 8 bases to trimming and J lost 6 bases; unmatched junction nucleotides: 4. The CDR3 sequence is CSIRQGNEQFF. Written as DNA, the CDR3 is TGCAGCATTCGACAGGGCAATGAGCAGTTCTTC.

The rearrangement joins TRBV25-1 to TRBJ2-7; 8 bases line up with TRBD2. The CDR3 has 15 amino acids. In germline, CDR1 is MGHDK, CDR2 SYGVNS. The J segment lost 0 bases and the V segment lost 4 bases, leaving 5 bases of the junction unmatched. CDR3 in amino acids: CASSGLAGPSYEQYF. For the CDR3, the DNA is TGTGCCAGCAGTGGGCTAGCGGGCCCCTCCTACGAGCAGTACTTC.

The chain links TRBV18 to TRBJ2-1; maybe TRBD1 (6 bases). Germline V CDR1 and CDR2: KGHSH, LQKENI. Trimming took 8 bases from V and 4 from J, leaving 15 bases between them. CDR3 length: 14 amino acids. For the CDR3, the DNA is TGTGCCAGCACCACAGGGCAGATATACAATGAGCAGTTCTTC. Its translation is CASTTGQIYNEQFF.

This clone was picked up a small number of times. The chain couples TRBV6-5 to TRBJ1-1; D possibly corresponds to TRBD1 (6 bases). CDR1 is MNHEY and CDR2 is SVGAGI in the germline V gene. The CDR3 contains 12 residues. Trimming left V 5 bases short and J 5 bases short, with 9 bases between. The CDR3 nucleotides are TGTGCCAGCAGTAACAGGGAAACTGAAGCTTTCTTT. Amino acids: CASSNRETEAFF.

This chain uses TRBV6-2 or TRBV6-3 with TRBJ1-1; no clear D. The CDR3 is 14 residues long. Trimming cost V 0 bases and J 4 bases, with 9 bases left between them. Per the germline V gene, CDR1 is MNHEY and CDR2 is SVGEGT. The CDR3 loop is CASSYSPGSTEAFF. In DNA form, the CDR3 reads TGTGCCAGCAGTTACTCGCCGGGGAGCACTGAAGCTTTCTTT.

This chain uses TRBV7-8 with TRBJ2-7; TRBD2 matches at 12 bases. CDR3 length equals 14 residues. From germline, CDR1 is SGHVS and CDR2 FQNEAQ. With 4 bases clipped from V and 3 bases from J, the junction kept 1 base outside the gene matches. For the CDR3, the DNA is TGTGCCAGCAGCTGGACTAGCGGGGACTACGAGCAGTACTTC. It encodes CASSWTSGDYEQYF.

This clone was seen only a few times. Distinct nucleotide sequences in the sample also encode this CDR3. V is TRBV27 and J is TRBJ1-2, with a weak D call TRBD1 (6 bases). Between the trimmed V and J ends, which lost 2 bases and 6 bases, there was a span of 7 bases. This CDR3 is built from 12 residues. Germline V gene data show CDR1 as MNHEY and CDR2 as SMNVEV (reference sequence). CDR3 amino acids: CASSLAGDGYTF. The CDR3 bases are TGTGCCAGCAGTTTAGCAGGGGATGGCTACACCTTC.

The chain couples TRBV6-5 to TRBJ1-5, with TRBD1 as a possible D gene (6 bases). This CDR3 region has 13 residues. V lost 11 bases and J lost 4, with 15 bases in between. Germline V gene lookup returns CDR1 MNHEY and CDR2 SVGAGI. CDR3 sequence (DNA): TGTGCCCCAGGGACACGGGGAAATCAGCCCCAGCATTTT. This encodes CAPGTRGNQPQHF.

The chain links TRBV5-1 to TRBJ2-7; TRBD2 might be the D (5 bases). The length of the CDR3 is 13 residues. V was cut by 6 bases and J by 7 bases, with 17 bases left in between. Per germline, CDR1 SGHRS and CDR2 YFSETQ. Here the CDR3 DNA reads TGCGCCAGCACCTATCGGGAAGAGAAAGAGCAGTACTTC. Translation: CASTYREEKEQYF.

The chain couples TRBV7-9 to TRBJ2-7; 11 bases map to TRBD2. Germline loops: CDR1 SEHNR, CDR2 FQNEAQ (reference sequence). The V and J ends lost 6 bases and 7 bases, in that order; junction bases with no gene match: 11. This CDR3 spans 15 amino acids. DNA for the CDR3: TGTGCCAGCAGATCCAGTAGCGGGGGGGCAAGGGAGCAGTACTTC. It translates to CASRSSSGGAREQYF.

V gene TRBV5-1 combines with J gene TRBJ1-1, with D unresolved. CDR1 is SGHRS, CDR2 YFSETQ, per germline. CDR3 length: 15 residues. V gave up 4 bases and J gave up 4 bases, with 17 bases separating them. The CDR3 DNA sequence: TGCGCCAGCAGCCTCACCCCCGGGGTCGGCACTGAAGCTTTCTTT. Amino acids: CASSLTPGVGTEAFF. Full variable domain (remainder filled in from reference TRBV5-1 and TRBJ1-1): KAGVTQTPRYLIKTRGQQVTLSCSPISGHRSVSWYQQTPGQGLQFLFEYFSETQRNKGNFPGRFSGRQFSNSRSEMNVSTLELGDSALYLCASSLTPGVGTEAFFGQGTRLTVV.